A selection of T cell receptor beta chains follows, all from one sample in a study of a mutant IDH1 vaccine in newly diagnosed glioma. Here immunoSEQ multiplex PCR was the method, and the copy in TCRdb shows in-frame clones only, minus some. The sample lists about 56,000 clones; 75% were seen once. What these receptors recognize is not known. Here the sequenced sample was PBMCs, taken from a glioma patient whose treatment included an IDH1 peptide vaccine. The receptor source for this set is a man in his forties or fifties with glioma. The CDR3 runs from the conserved cysteine through the conserved F or W. A D gene is named only where the DNA matches it firmly. Some rows have no size entry. The others give once, few or many, or a class for an expanded clone.

clone_size,j_call,d_call,v_call,cdr3_aa,cdr3_nt
NA,TRBJ2-2,NA,TRBV2,CASSEDQAFANTGELFF,TGTGCCAGCAGTGAAGATCAGGCCTTCGCGAACACCGGGGAGCTGTTTTTT
NA,TRBJ2-3,TRBD2,TRBV19,CASSIQRGARDTQYF,TGTGCCAGTAGTATCCAGCGGGGGGCCAGGGATACGCAGTATTTT
NA,TRBJ1-2,NA,TRBV18,CASSHWTEASQGYTF,TGTGCCAGCTCACACTGGACAGAGGCATCGCAGGGCTACACCTTC
NA,TRBJ1-6,NA,TRBV10-3,CAISVRPADSPLHF,TGTGCCATCAGTGTAAGGCCAGCGGATTCACCCCTCCACTTT
NA,TRBJ2-1,NA,TRBV27,CASSLFHRDRRNLDEQFF,TGTGCCAGCAGTTTATTCCACAGGGACCGAAGGAATCTTGATGAGCAGTTCTTC
NA,TRBJ1-6,TRBD1,TRBV4-2,CASSQDPGTGSVSGNSPLHF,TGTGCCAGCAGCCAAGATCCCGGGACAGGCTCTGTGAGTGGGAATTCACCCCTCCACTTT
once,TRBJ1-3,NA,TRBV10-3,CAISEPEGLGNTIYF,TGTGCCATCAGTGAGCCAGAGGGATTAGGAAACACCATATATTTT
NA,TRBJ2-5,TRBD2,TRBV6-6,CASNMRGAQETQYF,TGTGCCAGCAATATGCGGGGGGCTCAAGAGACCCAGTACTTC
NA,TRBJ1-2,NA,TRBV6-5,CASTQGYGYTF,TGTGCCAGCACGCAGGGCTATGGCTACACCTTC
once,TRBJ1-3,NA,TRBV7-2,CASSLDAGNTIYF,TGTGCCAGCAGCTTAGACGCTGGAAACACCATATATTTT
few,TRBJ1-1,NA,TRBV5-1,CASSLGESTEAFF,TGCGCCAGCAGCTTAGGGGAGAGCACTGAAGCTTTCTTT
NA,TRBJ2-7,TRBD2,TRBV6-1,CASSEFGTRERETQYF,TGTGCCAGCAGTGAATTTGGGACTAGGGAGAGAGAGACGCAGTACTTC
NA,TRBJ2-7,NA,TRBV6-1,CASSIDLVKQYF,TGTGCCAGCAGCATCGACCTTGTGAAGCAGTACTTC
NA,TRBJ2-7,NA,TRBV7-9,CASSFGSYEQYF,TGTGCCAGCAGCTTTGGGTCATACGAGCAGTACTTC
once,TRBJ1-4,NA,TRBV29-1,CSVTDRSTNEKLFF,TGCAGCGTTACCGACAGGTCAACTAATGAAAAACTGTTTTTT
NA,TRBJ2-2,NA,TRBV2,CASSPDTGELFF,TGTGCCAGCAGCCCCGACACCGGGGAGCTGTTTTTT
few,TRBJ2-3,TRBD1,TRBV4-1,CASSQGDRVADTQYF,TGCGCCAGCAGCCAAGGGGACAGGGTCGCAGATACGCAGTATTTT
NA,TRBJ2-3,TRBD1,TRBV9,CASSVVQGGTDTQYF,TGTGCCAGCAGCGTGGTACAGGGGGGCACAGATACGCAGTATTTT
NA,TRBJ1-5,NA,TRBV30,CAWSLNLGSSGQPQHF,TGTGCCTGGAGTCTAAACCTGGGCAGCTCGGGGCAGCCCCAGCATTTT
NA,TRBJ2-5,NA,TRBV14,CASSHPGRVETQYF,TGTGCCAGCAGCCACCCTGGAAGGGTAGAGACCCAGTACTTC
NA,TRBJ2-2,NA,TRBV29-1,CSVDGASNTGELFF,TGCAGCGTTGATGGCGCTTCGAACACCGGGGAGCTGTTTTTT
NA,TRBJ2-7,TRBD1,TRBV29-1,CSARTGPYEQYF,TGCAGCGCGCGGACAGGGCCCTACGAGCAGTACTTC
once,TRBJ1-5,NA,TRBV29-1,CSVGQANQPQHF,TGCAGCGTTGGACAGGCCAATCAGCCCCAGCATTTT
NA,TRBJ1-2,NA,TRBV7-9,CASRPSGDALRGYTF,TGTGCCAGCAGACCCTCCGGAGACGCTTTACGTGGCTACACCTTC
NA,TRBJ1-1,NA,TRBV28,CATGGGTEAFF,TGTGCCACCGGGGGGGGGACTGAAGCTTTCTTT
NA,TRBJ2-3,NA,TRBV2,CASSEAEQITQYF,TGTGCCAGCAGTGAAGCCGAACAGATAACGCAGTATTTT
NA,TRBJ1-2,NA,TRBV2,CANLMDRGAFYGYTF,TGTGCCAACCTGATGGACCGGGGAGCTTTCTATGGCTACACCTTC
NA,TRBJ1-3,NA,TRBV13,CASSLYLETGNTIYF,TGTGCCAGCAGCTTATATTTGGAGACTGGAAACACCATATATTTT
once,TRBJ1-5,NA,TRBV28,CASNAVYSNQPQHF,TGTGCCAGCAATGCAGTTTATAGCAATCAGCCCCAGCATTTT
once,TRBJ2-1,NA,TRBV29-1,CSVAATSLYNEQFF,TGCAGCGTTGCAGCTACCTCTCTCTACAATGAGCAGTTCTTC
NA,TRBJ2-7,NA,TRBV7-2,CASSLTTPEQYF,TGTGCCAGCAGCTTGACTACCCCCGAGCAGTACTTC
NA,TRBJ2-5,TRBD1,TRBV30,CAWTLGQGKETQYF,TGTGCCTGGACCCTTGGACAGGGGAAAGAGACCCAGTACTTC
NA,TRBJ1-5,TRBD1,TRBV7-2,CASTWTGAVPRPQHF,TGTGCCAGCACCTGGACAGGGGCTGTTCCAAGGCCCCAGCATTTT
NA,TRBJ1-5,NA,TRBV30,CAWSVNYNQPQHF,TGTGCCTGGAGTGTAAACTATAATCAGCCCCAGCATTTT
NA,TRBJ1-2,NA,TRBV10-3,CASGEEGYTF,TGTGCCTCGGGGGAGGAGGGCTACACCTTC
NA,TRBJ2-7,NA,TRBV7-2,CASSSDSTSLYEQYF,TGTGCCAGCAGCTCCGACAGCACGTCCCTTTACGAGCAGTACTTC
NA,TRBJ2-4,NA,TRBV6-1,CASSDLAKNIQYF,TGTGCCAGCAGTGATCTAGCCAAAAACATTCAGTACTTC